This T cell receptor (beta chain) was identified in a study of OX40 agonist ivuxolimab in advanced cancers. General study findings and limits: Expanded peripheral T cell antigen specificity was not determined. At 0.1 to 3.0 mg/kg, clonal expansion of CD4+ and CD8+ blood T cells had occurred by week 6.

Libraries were prepared by immunoSEQ multiplex PCR; TCRdb keeps only in-frame clonotypes and omits some of them. In the table there are approximately 13,000 clones, about 73% of which are singletons. Germline values: CDR1 SGDLS, CDR2 YYNGEE. There are 17 residues in the CDR3. Trimming at V came to 3 bases and at J to 5 bases, leaving 12 bases not matched to a gene. Of note for this clone: Antigen unknown.

This TCR was recovered from an adult with an advanced solid tumor such as melanoma, head and neck, liver or kidney cancer. The chain carries TRBV9 and TRBJ2-5; 11 bases agree with TRBD2. This specimen was CD4+ or CD8+ T cells sorted from blood, taken in a trial of the OX40 agonist ivuxolimab. The CDR3 protein is CASSAGHLAGGPETQYF. CDR3 DNA: TGTGCCAGCAGCGCAGGCCATTTAGCGGGAGGGCCGGAGACCCAGTACTTC. The entire variable domain, with the rest obtained from reference TRBV9 and TRBJ2-5, is as follows: DSGVTQTPKHLITATGQRVTLRCSPRSGDLSVYWYQQSLDQGLQFLIQYYNGEERAKGNILERFSAQQFPDLHSELNLSSLELGDSALYFCASSAGHLAGGPETQYFGPGTRLLVL.